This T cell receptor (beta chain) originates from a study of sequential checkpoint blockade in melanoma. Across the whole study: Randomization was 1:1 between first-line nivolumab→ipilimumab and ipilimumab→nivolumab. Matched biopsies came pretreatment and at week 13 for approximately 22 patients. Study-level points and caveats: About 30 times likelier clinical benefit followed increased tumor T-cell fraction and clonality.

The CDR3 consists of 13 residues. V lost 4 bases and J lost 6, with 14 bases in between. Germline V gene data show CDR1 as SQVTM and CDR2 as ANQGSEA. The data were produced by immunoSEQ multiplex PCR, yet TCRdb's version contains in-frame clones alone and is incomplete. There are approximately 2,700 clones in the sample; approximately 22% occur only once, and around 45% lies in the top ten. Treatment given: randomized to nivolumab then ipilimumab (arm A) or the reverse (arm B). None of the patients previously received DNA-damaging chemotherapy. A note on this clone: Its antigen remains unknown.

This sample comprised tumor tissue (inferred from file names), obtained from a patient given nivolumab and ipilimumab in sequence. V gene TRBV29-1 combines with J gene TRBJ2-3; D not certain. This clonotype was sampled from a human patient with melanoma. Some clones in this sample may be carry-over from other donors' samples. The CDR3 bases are TGCAGCGTTGCACCGGCGGTCGGGGATACGCAGTATTTT. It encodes CSVAPAVGDTQYF.